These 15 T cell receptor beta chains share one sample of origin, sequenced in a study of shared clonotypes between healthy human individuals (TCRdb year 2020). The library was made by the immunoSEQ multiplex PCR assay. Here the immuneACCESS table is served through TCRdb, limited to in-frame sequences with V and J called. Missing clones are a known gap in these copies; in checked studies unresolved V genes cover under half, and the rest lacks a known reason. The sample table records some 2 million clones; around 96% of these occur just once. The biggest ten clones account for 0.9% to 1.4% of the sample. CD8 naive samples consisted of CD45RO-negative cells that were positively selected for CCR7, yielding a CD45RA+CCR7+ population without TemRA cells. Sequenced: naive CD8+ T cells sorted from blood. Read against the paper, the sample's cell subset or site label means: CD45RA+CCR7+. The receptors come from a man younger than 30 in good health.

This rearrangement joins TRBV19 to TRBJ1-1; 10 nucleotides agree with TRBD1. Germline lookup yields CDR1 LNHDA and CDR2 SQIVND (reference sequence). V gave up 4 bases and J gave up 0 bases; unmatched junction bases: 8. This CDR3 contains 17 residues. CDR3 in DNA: TGTGCCAGTAGTACCGTCCCGGGACAGGGGTTGAACACTGAAGCTTTCTTT. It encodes CASSTVPGQGLNTEAFF.

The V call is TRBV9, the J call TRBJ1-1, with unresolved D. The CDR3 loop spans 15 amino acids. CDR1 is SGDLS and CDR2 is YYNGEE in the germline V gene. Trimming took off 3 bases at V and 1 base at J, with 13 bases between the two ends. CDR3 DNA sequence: TGTGCCAGCAGCGCGGGGTCGTCGAGGAACACTGAAGCTTTCTTT. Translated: CASSAGSSRNTEAFF. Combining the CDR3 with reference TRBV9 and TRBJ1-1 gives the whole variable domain DSGVTQTPKHLITATGQRVTLRCSPRSGDLSVYWYQQSLDQGLQFLIQYYNGEERAKGNILERFSAQQFPDLHSELNLSSLELGDSALYFCASSAGSSRNTEAFFGQGTRLTVV.

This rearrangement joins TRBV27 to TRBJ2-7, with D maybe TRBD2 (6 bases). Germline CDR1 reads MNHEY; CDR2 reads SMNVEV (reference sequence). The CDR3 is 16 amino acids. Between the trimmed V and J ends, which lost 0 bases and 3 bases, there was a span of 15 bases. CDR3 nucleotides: TGTGCCAGCAGTTTATCCCGGGGGTCTATAGTCTACGAGCAGTACTTC. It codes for CASSLSRGSIVYEQYF.

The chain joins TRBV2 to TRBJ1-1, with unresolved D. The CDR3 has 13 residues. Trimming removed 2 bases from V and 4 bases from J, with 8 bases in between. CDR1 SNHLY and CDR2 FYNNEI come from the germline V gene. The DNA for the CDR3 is TGTGCCAGCAGTGAATGGGCCCTCACTGAAGCTTTCTTT. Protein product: CASSEWALTEAFF.

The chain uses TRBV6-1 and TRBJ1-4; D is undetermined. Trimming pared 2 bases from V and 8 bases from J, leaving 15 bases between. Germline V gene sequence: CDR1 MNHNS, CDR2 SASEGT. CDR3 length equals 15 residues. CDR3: CASSETEISIEKLFF. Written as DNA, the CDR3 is TGTGCCAGCAGTGAAACAGAGATCAGTATAGAAAAACTGTTTTTT.

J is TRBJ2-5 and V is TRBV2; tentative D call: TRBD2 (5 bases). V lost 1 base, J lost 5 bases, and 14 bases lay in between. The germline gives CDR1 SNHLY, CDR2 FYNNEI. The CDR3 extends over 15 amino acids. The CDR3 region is CASSEGGAKGETQYF. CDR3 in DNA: TGTGCCAGCAGTGAAGGGGGAGCAAAAGGGGAGACCCAGTACTTC.

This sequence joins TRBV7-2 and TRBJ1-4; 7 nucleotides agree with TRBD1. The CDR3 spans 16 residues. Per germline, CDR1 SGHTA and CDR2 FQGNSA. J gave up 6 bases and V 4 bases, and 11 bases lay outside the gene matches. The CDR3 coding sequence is TGTGCCAGCAGCTCCCTGACGGAGGGGGCTGATGAAAAACTGTTTTTT. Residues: CASSSLTEGADEKLFF.

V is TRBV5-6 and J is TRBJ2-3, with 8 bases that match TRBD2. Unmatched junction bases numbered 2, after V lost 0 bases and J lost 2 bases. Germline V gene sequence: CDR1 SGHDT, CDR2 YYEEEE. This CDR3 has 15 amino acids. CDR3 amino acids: CASSLGSGATDTQYF. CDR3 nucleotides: TGTGCCAGCAGCTTGGGTAGCGGGGCCACAGATACGCAGTATTTT.

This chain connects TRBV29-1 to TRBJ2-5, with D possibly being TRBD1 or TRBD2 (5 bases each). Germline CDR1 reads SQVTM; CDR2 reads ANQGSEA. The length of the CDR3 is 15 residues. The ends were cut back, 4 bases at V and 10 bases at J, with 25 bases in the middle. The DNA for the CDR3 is TGCAGCGTTGTATCGTATCAATTTGGGGGAGATGGCCAGTACTTC. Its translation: CSVVSYQFGGDGQYF.

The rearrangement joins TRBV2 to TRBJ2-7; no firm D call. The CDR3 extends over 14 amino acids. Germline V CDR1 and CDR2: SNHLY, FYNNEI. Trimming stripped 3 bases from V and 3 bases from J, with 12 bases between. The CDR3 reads CASSDGRLHYEQYF. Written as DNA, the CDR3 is TGTGCCAGCAGTGACGGCAGACTCCACTACGAGCAGTACTTC.

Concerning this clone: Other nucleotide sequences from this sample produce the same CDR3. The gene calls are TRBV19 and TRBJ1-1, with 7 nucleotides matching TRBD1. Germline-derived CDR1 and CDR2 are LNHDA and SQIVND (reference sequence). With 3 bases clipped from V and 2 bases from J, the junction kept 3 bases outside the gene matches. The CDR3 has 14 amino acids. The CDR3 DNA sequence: TGTGCCAGTAGTATGACAGGGAGTAACACTGAAGCTTTCTTT. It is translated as CASSMTGSNTEAFF.

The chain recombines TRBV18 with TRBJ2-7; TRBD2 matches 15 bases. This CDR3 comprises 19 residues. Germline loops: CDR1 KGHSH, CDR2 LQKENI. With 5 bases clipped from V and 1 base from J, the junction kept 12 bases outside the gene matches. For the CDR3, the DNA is TGTGCCAGCTCATCGCCGGGACTAGCGGGGGGTCTAACATCCTACGAGCAGTACTTC. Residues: CASSSPGLAGGLTSYEQYF.

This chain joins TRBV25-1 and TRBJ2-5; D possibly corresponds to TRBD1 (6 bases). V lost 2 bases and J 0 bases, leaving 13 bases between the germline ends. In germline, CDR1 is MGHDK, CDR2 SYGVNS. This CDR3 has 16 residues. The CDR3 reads CASSEGWGLYQETQYF. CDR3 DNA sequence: TGTGCCAGCAGTGAAGGTTGGGGGCTGTACCAAGAGACCCAGTACTTC. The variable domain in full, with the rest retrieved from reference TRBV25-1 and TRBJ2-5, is EADIYQTPRYLVIGTGKKITLECSQTMGHDKMYWYQQDPGMELHLIHYSYGVNSTEKGDLSSESTVSRIRTEHFPLTLESARPSHTSQYLCASSEGWGLYQETQYFGPGTRLLVL.

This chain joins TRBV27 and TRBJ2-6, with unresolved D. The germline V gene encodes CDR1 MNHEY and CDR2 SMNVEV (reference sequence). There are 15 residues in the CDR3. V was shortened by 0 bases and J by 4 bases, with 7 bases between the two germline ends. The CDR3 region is CASSLSWSGANVLTF. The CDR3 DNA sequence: TGTGCCAGCAGTTTATCCTGGTCCGGGGCCAACGTCCTGACTTTC.

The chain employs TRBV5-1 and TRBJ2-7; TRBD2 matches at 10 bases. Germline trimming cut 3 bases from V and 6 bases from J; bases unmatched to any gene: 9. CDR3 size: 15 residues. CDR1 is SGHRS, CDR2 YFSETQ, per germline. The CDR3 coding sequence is TGCGCCAGCAGCTCCGGGACTAGCGCCTCTTTCGAGCAGTACTTC. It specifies CASSSGTSASFEQYF.